Shown below are 27 T cell receptor beta chains from a single sample sequenced in a study of OX40 agonist ivuxolimab in advanced cancers. The method was immunoSEQ multiplex PCR; TCRdb's version includes in-frame clones alone and lacks a portion of them. The table records around 76,000 clones, 78% of them present only once. The sample in question was CD4+ or CD8+ T cells sorted from blood, obtained in a trial of the OX40 agonist ivuxolimab. These receptor sequences come from an adult with an advanced solid tumor such as melanoma, head and neck, liver or kidney cancer.

The chain recombines TRBV20-1 with TRBJ2-7, with D uncertain. The CDR3 consists of 11 residues. With 4 bases removed from V and 4 bases from J, the gap between germline ends came to 8 bases. The germline V gene encodes CDR1 DFQATT and CDR2 SNEGSKA (reference sequence). CDR3 region: CSAKETYEQYF. CDR3 DNA: TGCAGTGCTAAAGAAACATACGAGCAGTACTTC.

The chain joins TRBV18 to TRBJ1-6; D unclear. Trimming pared 6 bases from V and 0 bases from J, leaving 9 bases between. The CDR3 extends over 15 amino acids. The V gene's germline CDR1 is KGHSH and CDR2 LQKENI. CDR3 amino acids: CASSVRSSYNSPLHF. The CDR3 coding sequence is TGTGCCAGCTCCGTCCGCTCCTCCTATAATTCACCCCTCCACTTT.

This sequence joins TRBV5-1 and TRBJ2-7; D is ambiguous. The CDR3 is 13 residues long. The V end was cut by 0 bases, the J end by 5 bases, with 9 bases between. The germline V gene has CDR1 SGHRS and CDR2 YFSETQ. In DNA form, the CDR3 reads TGCGCCAGCAGCTTGGCGAGGTCCCACGAGCAGTACTTC. Protein sequence: CASSLARSHEQYF.

The V call is TRBV28, the J call TRBJ2-3; D call uncertain. Trimming removed 4 bases at V and 2 bases at J, with 7 bases between. Looked up from germline, CDR1 is MDHEN and CDR2 is SYDVKM. CDR3 length equals 13 residues. CDR3 amino acids: CASSSLTTDTQYF. The CDR3 bases are TGTGCCAGCAGTTCGTTGACCACAGATACGCAGTATTTT.

This chain connects TRBV5-6 to TRBJ2-7; 13 bases line up with TRBD2. The CDR3 spans 16 residues. CDR1 and CDR2 from the germline V gene are SGHDT and YYEEEE. With V trimmed by 3 bases and J by 0 bases, 3 bases remained unmatched. CDR3 bases: TGTGCCAGCAGCTACGGACTAGCGGGGGCCTCCTACGAGCAGTACTTC. Its protein is CASSYGLAGASYEQYF.

The chain couples TRBV19 to TRBJ2-7, with TRBD2 matching over 8 bases. From germline, CDR1 is LNHDA and CDR2 SQIVND (reference sequence). With 5 bases clipped from V and 2 bases from J, the junction kept 8 bases outside the gene matches. CDR3 length: 15 residues. In nucleotides, the CDR3 is TGTGCCAGTAGTCGTGCCCTAGCGGGCCCCTACGAGCAGTACTTC. Protein sequence: CASSRALAGPYEQYF.

This clone was detected once. V and J are TRBV10-2 and TRBJ2-3; TRBD2 matches 15 bases. CDR1 and CDR2 (germline): WSHSY, SAAADI. The CDR3 loop spans 16 amino acids. V gave up 2 bases and J gave up 10 bases; unmatched junction bases: 7. CDR3 sequence reads: CASSEGGLAGGSAQYF. The CDR3 coding sequence is TGCGCCAGCAGTGAGGGAGGACTAGCGGGAGGGTCTGCGCAGTATTTT.

The chain joins TRBV27 to TRBJ2-3; D call uncertain. The germline V and J ends were trimmed by 2 bases and 0 bases, with 12 bases remaining between them. The germline V gene encodes CDR1 MNHEY and CDR2 SMNVEV (reference sequence). The CDR3 contains 16 residues. CDR3 DNA: TGTGCCAGCAGTTTAAGACGGATCTCTAGCACAGATACGCAGTATTTT. Its translation: CASSLRRISSTDTQYF.

For the CDR3, the DNA is TGTGCCAGCAGCCCGTGGAACACTGAAGCTTTCTTT. Residues: CASSPWNTEAFF. This chain links TRBV11-2 with TRBJ1-1; D not certain. Trimming stripped 5 bases from V and 1 base from J, with 5 bases between. CDR1 and CDR2 (germline): SGHAT, FQNNGV. CDR3 length: 12 amino acids.

This clone was counted between two and nine times. The V gene is TRBV10-2, the J gene TRBJ2-2; 9 positions agree with TRBD2. This CDR3 is 18 amino acids long. V dropped 3 bases and J dropped 2; count of bases not matched to a gene: 10. In germline, CDR1 is WSHSY, CDR2 SAAADI. The CDR3 nucleotides are TGCGCCAGCAGTGATTCGGGACTAGCCCTGTTAAACACCGGGGAGCTGTTTTTT. It encodes CASSDSGLALLNTGELFF.

The genes are TRBV28 and TRBJ1-2; D uncertain. Trimming took 7 bases from V and 6 from J, leaving 18 bases between them. CDR3 size: 14 residues. The germline gives CDR1 MDHEN, CDR2 SYDVKM. The DNA for the CDR3 is TGTGCCAGCACCTTCTTCCTAGCCGCAAATGGCTACACCTTC. This translates into CASTFFLAANGYTF.

The chain combines TRBV6-1 with TRBJ1-5, with 9 bases matching TRBD1. Germline lookup yields CDR1 MNHNS and CDR2 SASEGT. V lost 7 bases and J lost 7; bases outside the gene matches: 11. The CDR3 runs 15 residues. The CDR3 is CASTKSRTGEQPQHF. CDR3 DNA: TGTGCCAGCACCAAGAGCAGGACAGGGGAACAGCCCCAGCATTTT.

The chain employs TRBV2 and TRBJ1-5; TRBD1 matches at 8 bases. V lost 5 bases and J lost 4; bases outside the gene matches: 4. The germline gives CDR1 SNHLY, CDR2 FYNNEI. The CDR3 extends over 14 amino acids. Here the CDR3 reads CASSTDRVNQPQHF. CDR3 DNA: TGTGCCAGCAGTACGGACAGGGTAAATCAGCCCCAGCATTTT.

V is TRBV7-9 and J is TRBJ1-1; D not resolved. V was shortened by 0 bases and J by 6 bases, with 5 bases between the two germline ends. The CDR3 extends over 12 amino acids. Per germline, CDR1 SEHNR and CDR2 FQNEAQ (reference sequence). This chain's CDR3 is CASSLAISEAFF. In nucleotides, the CDR3 is TGTGCCAGCAGCTTAGCGATTTCTGAAGCTTTCTTT.

J is TRBJ1-2 and V is TRBV27; 9 nucleotides line up with TRBD1. The CDR3 has 15 amino acids. Germline loops: CDR1 MNHEY, CDR2 SMNVEV (reference sequence). V trimming: 5 bases; J trimming: 3 bases; junction bases outside the gene matches: 7. The CDR3 DNA reads as TGTGCCAGCAGTCCTGGTGGACAGGGGTACTATGGCTACACCTTC. It is translated as CASSPGGQGYYGYTF.

The rearrangement uses TRBV6-5 and TRBJ1-2; D ambiguous. V was shortened by 0 bases and J by 2 bases, with 13 bases between the two germline ends. CDR1 MNHEY and CDR2 SVGAGI come from the germline V gene. This CDR3 is built from 16 residues. CDR3 in amino acids: CASSYSWHPGNYGYTF. The CDR3 bases are TGTGCCAGCAGTTACTCGTGGCACCCGGGGAACTATGGCTACACCTTC.

This chain connects TRBV28 to TRBJ2-7; 11 nucleotides line up with TRBD2. This CDR3 spans 15 amino acids. CDR1 and CDR2 from the germline V gene are MDHEN and SYDVKM. J lost 2 bases, V lost 4 bases, and 4 bases had no gene match. CDR3 sequence (DNA): TGTGCCAGCAGTTCCGGGACTAGCGGTACCTACGAGCAGTACTTC. Translating gives CASSSGTSGTYEQYF.

For the CDR3, the DNA is TGTGCCAGCAGCCTAGAGGGAGGGGAGGGGATGGATGAGCAGTTCTTC. Amino acids: CASSLEGGEGMDEQFF. This chain uses TRBV7-3 with TRBJ2-1, with TRBD2 matching 7 bases. The CDR3 consists of 16 residues. V trimming: 5 bases; J trimming: 8 bases; junction bases outside the gene matches: 15. Germline loops: CDR1 SGHTA, CDR2 FQGTGA.

Concerning this clone itself: The identical CDR3 is also encoded by other nucleotide sequences in the sample. This sequence joins TRBV6-1 and TRBJ2-3; D unclear. The ends were cut back, 6 bases at V and 3 bases at J, with 13 bases in the middle. The CDR3 totals 14 residues. Germline V gene lookup returns CDR1 MNHNS and CDR2 SASEGT. The CDR3 nucleotides read TGTGCCAGCAGCGGTGCAGGTCGGACAGATACGCAGTATTTT. As protein: CASSGAGRTDTQYF.

The CDR3 coding sequence is TGCGCCAGCAGCCGTGGACAGGGGGCGAGCTATGGCTACACCTTC. The encoded protein is CASSRGQGASYGYTF. The chain joins TRBV5-1 to TRBJ1-2; 11 nucleotides agree with TRBD1. Per the germline V gene, CDR1 is SGHRS and CDR2 is YFSETQ. The V gene end was trimmed by 4 bases and the J gene end by 4 bases; junction bases not matched to a gene: 6. The CDR3 has 15 residues.

The chain uses TRBV9 and TRBJ2-1, with TRBD2 matching 14 bases. The CDR3 covers 16 residues. Germline values: CDR1 SGDLS, CDR2 YYNGEE. With 4 bases clipped from V and 7 bases from J, the junction kept 7 bases outside the gene matches. CDR3 sequence reads: CASSTGLAGVGNEQFF. DNA for the CDR3: TGTGCCAGCAGCACGGGACTAGCGGGAGTGGGAAATGAGCAGTTCTTC.

The rearrangement links TRBV7-2 to TRBJ1-2; TRBD1 aligns across 9 bases. This CDR3 region has 16 residues. Germline CDR1 SGHTA, CDR2 FQGNSA. Unmatched junction bases numbered 6, after V lost 0 bases and J lost 4 bases. CDR3 sequence: CASSLAALGQGYGYTF. Here the CDR3 DNA reads TGTGCCAGCAGCTTAGCGGCGCTGGGACAGGGCTATGGCTACACCTTC.

The V call is TRBV18, the J call TRBJ2-7; D remains unclear. The CDR3 length is 13 residues. Germline CDR1 reads KGHSH; CDR2 reads LQKENI. V shed 2 bases and J shed 0 bases, with 5 bases lying between them. The CDR3 nucleotides read TGTGCCAGCTCACCAGCCAGCTCCTACGAGCAGTACTTC. This encodes CASSPASSYEQYF.

The chain has TRBV4-1 and TRBJ2-3; 7 positions agree with TRBD2. The CDR3 has 18 residues. The V and J ends lost 5 bases and 0 bases, in that order; junction bases with no gene match: 14. CDR1 is MGHRA, CDR2 YSYEKL, per germline. CDR3 nucleotides: TGCGCCAGCAGCGCCCTTGGTTGGGGGAGGGCCAGCACAGATACGCAGTATTTT. This codes for CASSALGWGRASTDTQYF.

J is TRBJ1-6 and V is TRBV10-1; TRBD1 matches at 8 bases. V shed 5 bases and J 8 bases; nucleotides not matched to a gene: 5. Germline loops: CDR1 WNHNN, CDR2 SYGVQD (reference sequence). CDR3 length equals 14 residues. The CDR3 nucleotides are TGCGCCAGCAGTTTTGGACAGGGCGATTCACCCCTCCACTTT. Its translation is CASSFGQGDSPLHF.

This clone was seen a single time. The rearrangement joins TRBV5-3 to TRBJ2-5; 8 bases are shared with TRBD2. TRBV5-3 is an ORF, with its function uncertain. The CDR3 is made up of 18 amino acids. Unmatched junction bases numbered 18, after V lost 1 base and J lost 7 bases. DNA of the CDR3: TGTGCCAGAAGCTTGTCGATCCCTAAGCGGGAGAAGGGGAGGACCCAGTACTTC. Its protein product is CARSLSIPKREKGRTQYF.

This sequence joins TRBV2 and TRBJ1-1, with 11 bases that match TRBD1. This CDR3 has 15 residues. Trimming removed 6 bases from V and 4 bases from J; junction bases left unmatched: 7. Germline CDR1 is SNHLY and CDR2 is FYNNEI. The CDR3 DNA reads as TGTGCCAGCAGACCGTTGGGACAGGGGGGCACTGAAGCTTTCTTT. This sequence encodes CASRPLGQGGTEAFF.